This TCR beta chain came from a study of cytomegalovirus exposure and HLA in healthy donors. For the study at large: A prior analysis found about 120 million unique TCR beta sequences from approximately 190 million T cells. Points from the study as a whole: No immune exposure information besides CMV serostatus was available.

The PCR ran on 60 Vbeta and 13 Jbeta primers. In the authors' workflow: In a later analysis, approximately 80 million unique TCR beta chains included roughly 11 million shared by two or more donors. Sequencing was performed with immunoSEQ multiplex PCR; in TCRdb, only in-frame clones are kept and a portion is missing. From that table come the V and J calls and clone size; the DNA was used to work out D and trimming. Of under 150,000 clones detected, 80% to 90% appear once; the ten largest clones hold roughly 4%. On this clone: The antigen remains undetermined.

This sequence was found in a woman in her 40s in good health and CMV-seropositive. Sequences were obtained from PBMCs.

The CDR3 spells CASSEGGGTDTQYF. The CDR3 DNA follows: TGTGCCAGCAGTGAGGGGGGTGGCACAGATACGCAGTATTTT. The chain links TRBV6-4 to TRBJ2-3; a possible D gene is TRBD2 (6 bases). The CDR3 contains 14 residues. Trimming stripped 3 bases from V and 1 base from J, with 8 bases between. CDR1 and CDR2 from the germline V gene are MRHNA and SNTAGT.